This T cell receptor beta chain emerged from a study of T cell repertoires in cytomegalovirus infection. Study as a whole: Carrying CMV and the relevant HLA type showed in public TCR beta signatures.

General study findings and limits: HLA-C-restricted CMV clonotypes gave the most frequent clonotype in two of eight donors. Summed frequency of shared TCR beta families picked out CMV carriers who also had the relevant HLA.

Using its own MiXCR run on the reads, TCRdb lists one record per CDR3 protein. The table shows 350,000 to 500,000 distinct CDR3 sequences, with 31% occurring only once. Germline V gene sequence: CDR1 SGHRS, CDR2 YFSETQ. This CDR3 contains 14 residues. V was pared by 4 bases and J by 1 base, with 11 bases between. As for this clonotype: Antigen specificity is unknown.

This chain joins TRBV5-1 and TRBJ1-1; no clear D gene. The origin of this receptor is a human donor in good health (CMV status not recorded). Some clones in this sample may be carry-over from other donors' samples. The sequenced sample was PBMCs. The CDR3 loop is CASSPGYRNTEAFF. The CDR3 bases are TGCGCCAGCAGCCCTGGGTACCGGAACACTGAAGCTTTCTTT.